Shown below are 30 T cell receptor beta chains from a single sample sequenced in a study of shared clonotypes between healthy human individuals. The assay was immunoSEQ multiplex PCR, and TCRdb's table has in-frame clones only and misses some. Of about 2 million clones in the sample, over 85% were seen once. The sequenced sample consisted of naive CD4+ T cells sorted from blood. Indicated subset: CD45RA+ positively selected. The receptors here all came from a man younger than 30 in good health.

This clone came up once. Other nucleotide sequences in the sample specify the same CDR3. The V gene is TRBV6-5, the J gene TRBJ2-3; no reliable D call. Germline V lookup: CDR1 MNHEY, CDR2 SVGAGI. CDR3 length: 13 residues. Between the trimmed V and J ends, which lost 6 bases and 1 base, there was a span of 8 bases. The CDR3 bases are TGTGCCAGCAGGGCCCCGGGCACAGATACGCAGTATTTT. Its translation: CASRAPGTDTQYF.

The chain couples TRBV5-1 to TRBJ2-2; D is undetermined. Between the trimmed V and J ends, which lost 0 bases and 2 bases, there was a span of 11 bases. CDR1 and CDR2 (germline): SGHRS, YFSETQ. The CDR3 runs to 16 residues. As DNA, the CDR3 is TGCGCCAGCAGCTTGGATGCGTCGCCTAACACCGGGGAGCTGTTTTTT. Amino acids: CASSLDASPNTGELFF.

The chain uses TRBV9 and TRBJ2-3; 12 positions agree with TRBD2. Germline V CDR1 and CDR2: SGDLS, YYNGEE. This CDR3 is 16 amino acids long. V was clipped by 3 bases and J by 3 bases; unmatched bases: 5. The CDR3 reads CASSGTGLAGTDTQYF. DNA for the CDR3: TGTGCCAGCAGCGGAACGGGACTAGCGGGTACAGATACGCAGTATTTT.

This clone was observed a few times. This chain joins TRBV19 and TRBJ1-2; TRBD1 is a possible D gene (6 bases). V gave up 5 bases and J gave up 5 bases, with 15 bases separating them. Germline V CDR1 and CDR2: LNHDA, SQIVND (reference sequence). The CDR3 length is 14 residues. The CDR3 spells CASSWPGEHYGYTF. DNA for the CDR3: TGTGCCAGTAGTTGGCCAGGGGAACATTATGGCTACACCTTC. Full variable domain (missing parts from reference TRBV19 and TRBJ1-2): DGGITQSPKYLFRKEGQNVTLSCEQNLNHDAMYWYRQDPGQGLRLIYYSQIVNDFQKGDIAEGYSVSREKKESFPLTVTSAQKNPTAFYLCASSWPGEHYGYTFGSGTRLTVV.

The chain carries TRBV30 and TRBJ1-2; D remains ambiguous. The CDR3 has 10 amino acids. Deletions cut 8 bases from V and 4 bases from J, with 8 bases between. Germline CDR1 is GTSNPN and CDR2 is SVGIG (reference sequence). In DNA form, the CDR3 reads TGTGCCCAGTGGACCTATGGCTACACCTTC. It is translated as CAQWTYGYTF. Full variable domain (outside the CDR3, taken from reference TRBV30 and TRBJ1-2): SQTIHQWPATLVQPVGSPLSLECTVEGTSNPNLYWYRQAAGRGLQLLFYSVGIGQISSEVPQNLSASRPQDRQFILSSKKLLLSDSGFYLCAQWTYGYTFGSGTRLTVV.

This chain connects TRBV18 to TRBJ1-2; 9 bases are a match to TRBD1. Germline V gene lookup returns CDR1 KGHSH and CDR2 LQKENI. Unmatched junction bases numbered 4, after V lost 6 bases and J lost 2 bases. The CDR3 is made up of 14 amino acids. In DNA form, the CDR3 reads TGTGCCAGCTCCCTGGGACAGGGAAACTATGGCTACACCTTC. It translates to CASSLGQGNYGYTF.

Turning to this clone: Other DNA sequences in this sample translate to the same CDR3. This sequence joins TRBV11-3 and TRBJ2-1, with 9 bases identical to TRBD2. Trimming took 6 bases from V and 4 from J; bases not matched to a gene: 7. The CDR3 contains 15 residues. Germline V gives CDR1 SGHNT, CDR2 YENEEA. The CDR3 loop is CASSPGLASYNEQFF. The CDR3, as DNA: TGTGCCAGCAGTCCTGGACTAGCGTCATACAATGAGCAGTTCTTC.

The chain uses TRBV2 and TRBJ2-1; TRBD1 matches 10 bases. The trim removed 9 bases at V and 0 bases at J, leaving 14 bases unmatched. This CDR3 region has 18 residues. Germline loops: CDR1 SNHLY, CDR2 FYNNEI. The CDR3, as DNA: TGTGCCAGTCGGCGGGACAGGGGCATTCTTAGCTCCTACAATGAGCAGTTCTTC. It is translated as CASRRDRGILSSYNEQFF.

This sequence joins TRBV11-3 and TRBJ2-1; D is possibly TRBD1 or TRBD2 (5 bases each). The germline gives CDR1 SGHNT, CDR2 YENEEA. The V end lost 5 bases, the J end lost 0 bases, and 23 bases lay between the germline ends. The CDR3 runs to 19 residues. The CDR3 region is CASSPGAGNAYFSYNEQFF. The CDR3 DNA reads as TGTGCCAGCAGCCCCGGGGCAGGGAACGCATACTTCTCCTACAATGAGCAGTTCTTC. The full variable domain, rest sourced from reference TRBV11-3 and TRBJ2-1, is EAGVVQSPRYKIIEKKQPVAFWCNPISGHNTLYWYLQNLGQGPELLIRYENEEAVDDSQLPKDRFSAERLKGVDSTLKIQPAELGDSAVYLCASSPGAGNAYFSYNEQFFGPGTRLTVL.

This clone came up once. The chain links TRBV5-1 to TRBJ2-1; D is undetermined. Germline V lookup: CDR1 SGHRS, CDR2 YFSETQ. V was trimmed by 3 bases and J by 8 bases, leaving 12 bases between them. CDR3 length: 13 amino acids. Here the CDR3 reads CASSSLAEDEQFF. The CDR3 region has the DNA TGCGCCAGCAGCTCCCTTGCTGAGGATGAGCAGTTCTTC.

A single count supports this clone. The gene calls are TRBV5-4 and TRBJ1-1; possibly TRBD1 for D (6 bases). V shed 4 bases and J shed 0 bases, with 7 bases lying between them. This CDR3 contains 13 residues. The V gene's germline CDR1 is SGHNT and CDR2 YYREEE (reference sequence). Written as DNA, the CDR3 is TGTGCCAGCAGCAAGGGGGTGAACACTGAAGCTTTCTTT. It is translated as CASSKGVNTEAFF.

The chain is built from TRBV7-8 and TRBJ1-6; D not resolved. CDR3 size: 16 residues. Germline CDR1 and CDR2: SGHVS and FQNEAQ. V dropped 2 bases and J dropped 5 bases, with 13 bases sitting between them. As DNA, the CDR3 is TGTGCCAGCAGCTTACAAGGTCAACAGAATAATTCACCCCTCCACTTT. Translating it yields CASSLQGQQNNSPLHF.

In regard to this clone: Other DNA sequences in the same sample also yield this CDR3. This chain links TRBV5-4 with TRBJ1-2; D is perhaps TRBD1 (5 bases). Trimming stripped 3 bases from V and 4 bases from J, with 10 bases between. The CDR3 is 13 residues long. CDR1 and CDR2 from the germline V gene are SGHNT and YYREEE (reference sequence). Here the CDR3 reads CASSSDSLYGYTF. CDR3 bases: TGTGCCAGCAGCTCCGACAGCCTCTATGGCTACACCTTC.

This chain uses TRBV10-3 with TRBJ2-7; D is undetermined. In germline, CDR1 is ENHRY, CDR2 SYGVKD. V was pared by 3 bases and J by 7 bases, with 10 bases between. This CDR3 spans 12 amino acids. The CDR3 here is CAISDPVLEQYF. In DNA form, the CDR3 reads TGTGCCATCAGTGACCCAGTGCTTGAGCAGTACTTC.

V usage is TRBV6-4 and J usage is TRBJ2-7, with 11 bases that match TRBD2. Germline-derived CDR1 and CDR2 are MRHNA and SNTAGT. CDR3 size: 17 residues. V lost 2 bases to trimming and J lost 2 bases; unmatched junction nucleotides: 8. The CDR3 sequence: CASSDPASSGGTYEQYF. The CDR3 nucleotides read TGTGCCAGCAGTGACCCAGCGTCTAGCGGGGGGACCTACGAGCAGTACTTC.

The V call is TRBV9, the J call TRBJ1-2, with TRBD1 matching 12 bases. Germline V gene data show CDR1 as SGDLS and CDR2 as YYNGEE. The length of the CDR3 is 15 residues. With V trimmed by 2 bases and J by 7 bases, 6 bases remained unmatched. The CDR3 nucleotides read TGTGCCAGCAGCGTGACCGGGACAGGGGGCCGTGGCTACACCTTC. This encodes CASSVTGTGGRGYTF. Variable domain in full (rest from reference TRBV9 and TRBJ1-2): DSGVTQTPKHLITATGQRVTLRCSPRSGDLSVYWYQQSLDQGLQFLIQYYNGEERAKGNILERFSAQQFPDLHSELNLSSLELGDSALYFCASSVTGTGGRGYTFGSGTRLTVV.

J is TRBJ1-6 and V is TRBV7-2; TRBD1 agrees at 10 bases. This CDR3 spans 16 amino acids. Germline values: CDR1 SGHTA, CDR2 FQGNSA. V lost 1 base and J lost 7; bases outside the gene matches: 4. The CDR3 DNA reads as TGTGCCAGCAGCTTAGGCCTGACAGGGGGCAATTCACCCCTCCACTTT. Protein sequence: CASSLGLTGGNSPLHF.

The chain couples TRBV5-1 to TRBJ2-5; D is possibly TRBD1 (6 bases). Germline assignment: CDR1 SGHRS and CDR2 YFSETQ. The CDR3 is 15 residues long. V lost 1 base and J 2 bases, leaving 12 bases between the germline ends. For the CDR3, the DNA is TGCGCCAGCAGCTTGTCGACAGGCTCTCAAGAGACCCAGTACTTC. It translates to CASSLSTGSQETQYF.

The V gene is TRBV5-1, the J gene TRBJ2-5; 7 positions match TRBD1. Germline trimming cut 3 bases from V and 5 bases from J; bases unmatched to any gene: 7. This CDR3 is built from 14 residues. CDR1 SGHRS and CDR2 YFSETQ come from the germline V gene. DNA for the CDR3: TGCGCCAGCAGCTCGACAGGGCAGGCGGAGACCCAGTACTTC. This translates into CASSSTGQAETQYF.

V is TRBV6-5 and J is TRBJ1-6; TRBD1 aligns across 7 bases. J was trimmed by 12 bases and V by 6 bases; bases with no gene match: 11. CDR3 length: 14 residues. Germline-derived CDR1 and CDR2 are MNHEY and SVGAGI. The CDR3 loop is CASSRRDSTQPLHF. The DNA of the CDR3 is TGTGCCAGCAGCCGCCGGGACAGCACTCAACCCCTCCACTTT.

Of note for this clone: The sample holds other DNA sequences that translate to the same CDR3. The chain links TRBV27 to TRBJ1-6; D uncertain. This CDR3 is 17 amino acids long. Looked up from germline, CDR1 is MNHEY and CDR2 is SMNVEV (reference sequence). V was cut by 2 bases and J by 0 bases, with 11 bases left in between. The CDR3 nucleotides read TGTGCCAGCAGTTTAGAGGCAGCGAGCTCCTATAATTCACCCCTCCACTTT. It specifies CASSLEAASSYNSPLHF.

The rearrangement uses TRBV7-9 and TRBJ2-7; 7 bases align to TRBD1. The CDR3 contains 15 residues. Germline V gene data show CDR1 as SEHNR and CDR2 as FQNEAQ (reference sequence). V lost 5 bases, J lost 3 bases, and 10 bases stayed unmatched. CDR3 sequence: CASSGTGTANYEQYF. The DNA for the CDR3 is TGTGCCAGCAGCGGTACAGGGACAGCGAACTACGAGCAGTACTTC.

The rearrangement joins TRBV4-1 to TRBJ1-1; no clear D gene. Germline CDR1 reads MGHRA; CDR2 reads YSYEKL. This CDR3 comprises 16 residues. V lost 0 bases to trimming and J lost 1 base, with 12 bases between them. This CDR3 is CASSQDTGRENTEAFF. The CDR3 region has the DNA TGCGCCAGCAGCCAAGATACCGGCCGGGAGAACACTGAAGCTTTCTTT.

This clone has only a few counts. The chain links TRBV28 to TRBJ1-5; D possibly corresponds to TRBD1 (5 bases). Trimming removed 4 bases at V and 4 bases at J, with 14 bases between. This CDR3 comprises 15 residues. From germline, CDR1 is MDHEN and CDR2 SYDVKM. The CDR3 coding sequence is TGTGCCAGCAGTTCTGGGACTCCTCGAAATCAGCCCCAGCATTTT. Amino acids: CASSSGTPRNQPQHF. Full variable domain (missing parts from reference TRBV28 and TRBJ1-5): DVKVTQSSRYLVKRTGEKVFLECVQDMDHENMFWYRQDPGLGLRLIYFSYDVKMKEKGDIPEGYSVSREKKERFSLILESASTNQTSMYLCASSSGTPRNQPQHFGDGTRLSIL.

CDR3 coding DNA: TGTGCCAGCAGCAGGGACAGGGTTAACTATGGCTACACCTTC. Translation gives CASSRDRVNYGYTF. The chain combines TRBV5-6 with TRBJ1-2; 9 bases map to TRBD1. The ends lost 4 bases at V and 1 base at J; junction bases unmatched: 2. The CDR3 sequence is 14 residues long. The germline V gene encodes CDR1 SGHDT and CDR2 YYEEEE.

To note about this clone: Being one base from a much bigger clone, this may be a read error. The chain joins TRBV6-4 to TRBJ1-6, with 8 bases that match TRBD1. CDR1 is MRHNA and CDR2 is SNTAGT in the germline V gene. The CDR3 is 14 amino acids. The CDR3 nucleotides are TGTGCCAGCGGTGAAGACAGGGGCTCTTCACCCCTCCACTTT. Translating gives CASGEDRGSSPLHF.

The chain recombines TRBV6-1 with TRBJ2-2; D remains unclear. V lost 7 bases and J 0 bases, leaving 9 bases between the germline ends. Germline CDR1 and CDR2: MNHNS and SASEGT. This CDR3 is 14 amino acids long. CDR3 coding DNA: TGTGCCAGCACCCCCCTCGCGAACACCGGGGAGCTGTTTTTT. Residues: CASTPLANTGELFF.

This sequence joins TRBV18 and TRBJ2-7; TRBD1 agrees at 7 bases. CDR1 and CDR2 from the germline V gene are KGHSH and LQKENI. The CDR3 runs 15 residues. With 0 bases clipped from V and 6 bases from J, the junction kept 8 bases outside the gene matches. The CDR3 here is CASSPPVGQDIEQYF. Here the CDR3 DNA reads TGTGCCAGCTCACCACCGGTTGGACAGGACATCGAGCAGTACTTC.

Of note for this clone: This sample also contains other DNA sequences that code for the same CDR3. This chain's CDR3 is CASSLLGNQPQHF. Written as DNA, the CDR3 is TGTGCCAGCAGTTTACTGGGGAATCAGCCCCAGCATTTT. The V and J genes are TRBV28 and TRBJ1-5; no firm D call. Germline assignment: CDR1 MDHEN and CDR2 SYDVKM. V was cut by 2 bases and J by 4 bases, with 6 bases left in between. The CDR3 spans 13 residues.

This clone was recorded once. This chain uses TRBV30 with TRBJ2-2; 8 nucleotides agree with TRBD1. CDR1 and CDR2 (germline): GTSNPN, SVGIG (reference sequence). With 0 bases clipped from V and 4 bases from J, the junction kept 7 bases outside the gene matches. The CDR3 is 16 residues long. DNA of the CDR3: TGTGCCTGGAGTGTTTCGGGGACAGGCTCCACCGGGGAGCTGTTTTTT. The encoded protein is CAWSVSGTGSTGELFF.